This record concerns one TCR beta chain sequence. The record originates from a study of blood T cell repertoires in COVID-19. The assay was immunoSEQ multiplex PCR, and TCRdb's table has in-frame clones only and misses some. Of about 160,000 clones listed, about 92% are singletons. Sequencing was performed on peripheral blood. This TCR came from a woman aged 60-70 years with COVID-19, enrolled during active disease.

The CDR3 coding sequence is TGTGCCAGCAGACAAAACACCGAAAACGAGCAGTACTTC. Protein: CASRQNTENEQYF. V gene TRBV7-2 combines with J gene TRBJ2-7; D is unresolved. Between the trimmed V and J ends, which lost 6 bases and 5 bases, there was a span of 14 bases. CDR1 is SGHTA, CDR2 FQGNSA, per germline. The CDR3 is 13 amino acids.